One and the same sample provided the 16 T cell receptor beta chains below, sequenced in a study of cytomegalovirus exposure and HLA in healthy donors. TCRdb keeps only in-frame clones here, not all; method: immunoSEQ multiplex PCR. The sample lists 120,000 to 150,000 clones, approximately 87% occurring once. The source material was PBMCs. These receptors were taken from a man between 18 and 35 years old in good health and CMV-seronegative.

The genes are TRBV28 and TRBJ2-5, with 8 bases that match TRBD1. This CDR3 spans 14 amino acids. V gave up 6 bases and J gave up 4 bases; unmatched junction bases: 7. The germline gives CDR1 MDHEN, CDR2 SYDVKM. CDR3 in amino acids: CASSPQGASETQYF. The CDR3 DNA follows: TGTGCCAGCAGCCCTCAGGGGGCGTCAGAGACCCAGTACTTC. The whole variable domain, remainder taken from reference TRBV28 and TRBJ2-5, is DVKVTQSSRYLVKRTGEKVFLECVQDMDHENMFWYRQDPGLGLRLIYFSYDVKMKEKGDIPEGYSVSREKKERFSLILESASTNQTSMYLCASSPQGASETQYFGPGTRLLVL.

On this clone: The identical CDR3 is also encoded by other nucleotide sequences in the sample. V usage is TRBV7-9 and J usage is TRBJ1-1; 7 bases agree with TRBD1. Germline-derived CDR1 and CDR2 are SEHNR and FQNEAQ (reference sequence). J was trimmed by 4 bases and V by 3 bases; bases with no gene match: 2. The CDR3 runs to 13 residues. The CDR3 reads CASSLEGATEAFF. The CDR3 region has the DNA TGTGCCAGCAGCTTGGAGGGGGCCACTGAAGCTTTCTTT.

The chain combines TRBV6-6 with TRBJ1-1; no clear D. This CDR3 has 11 amino acids. The germline V and J ends were trimmed by 4 bases and 3 bases, with 3 bases remaining between them. From germline, CDR1 is MNHNY and CDR2 SVGAGI (reference sequence). As DNA, the CDR3 is TGTGCCAGCAGTTTCGACACTGAAGCTTTCTTT. Residues: CASSFDTEAFF.

The rearrangement uses TRBV4-3 and TRBJ2-3; unclear D gene. Germline values: CDR1 LGHNA, CDR2 YSLEER. The CDR3 has 17 residues. Trimming removed 0 bases at V and 0 bases at J, with 13 bases between. The DNA of the CDR3 is TGCGCCAGCAGCCAAGATCGACTTACTTCTAGCACAGATACGCAGTATTTT. This gives the protein CASSQDRLTSSTDTQYF.

The rearrangement links TRBV13 to TRBJ2-1; 9 bases are a match to TRBD1. After removal of 5 bases from V and 0 bases from J, the junction contained 11 bases not matched to a gene. Germline V gives CDR1 PRHDT, CDR2 FYEKMQ (reference sequence). CDR3 length: 18 amino acids. This CDR3 reads CASSPFPGQGHSYNEQFF. CDR3 nucleotides: TGTGCCAGCAGCCCATTCCCGGGACAGGGACACTCCTACAATGAGCAGTTCTTC. The whole variable domain, remainder taken from reference TRBV13 and TRBJ2-1, is AAGVIQSPRHLIKEKRETATLKCYPIPRHDTVYWYQQGPGQDPQFLISFYEKMQSDKGSIPDRFSAQQFSDYHSELNMSSLELGDSALYFCASSPFPGQGHSYNEQFFGPGTRLTVL.

The chain recombines TRBV25-1 with TRBJ2-2; D possibly corresponds to TRBD1 (6 bases). Per the germline V gene, CDR1 is MGHDK and CDR2 is SYGVNS. Trimming took off 3 bases at V and 0 bases at J, with 11 bases between the two ends. This CDR3 is built from 16 residues. CDR3 protein: CASSDPGAANTGELFF. The CDR3 DNA sequence: TGTGCCAGCAGTGATCCAGGGGCGGCGAACACCGGGGAGCTGTTTTTT.

This clone was found once. The rearrangement uses TRBV7-2 and TRBJ2-2, with D perhaps matching TRBD1 (6 bases). Trimming removed 5 bases at V and 4 bases at J, with 14 bases between. The V gene's germline CDR1 is SGHTA and CDR2 FQGNSA. The CDR3 sequence is 15 residues long. The CDR3 DNA reads as TGTGCCAGCAGCCTAGGCCCAGGGGTCACCGGGGAGCTGTTTTTT. Its translation is CASSLGPGVTGELFF.

The V call is TRBV2, the J call TRBJ2-5, with D possibly TRBD1 on 6 matching bases. Germline V lookup: CDR1 SNHLY, CDR2 FYNNEI. V was trimmed by 6 bases and J by 3 bases, leaving 11 bases between them. The CDR3 runs to 13 residues. The CDR3 DNA follows: TGTGCCAGCAGAACAGGGAGTAAAGAGACCCAGTACTTC. Its protein product is CASRTGSKETQYF.

This chain joins TRBV28 and TRBJ2-3; 8 positions match TRBD1. Unmatched junction bases numbered 12, after V lost 8 bases and J lost 5 bases. Looked up from germline, CDR1 is MDHEN and CDR2 is SYDVKM. The length of the CDR3 is 15 residues. CDR3 residues: CASQAGGIGRDTQYF. For the CDR3, the DNA is TGTGCCAGCCAGGCAGGGGGCATAGGCAGAGATACGCAGTATTTT.

This clone was detected a few times. The rearrangement links TRBV6-5 to TRBJ2-2; D might be TRBD1 (7 bases). Germline-derived CDR1 and CDR2 are MNHEY and SVGAGI. This CDR3 has 15 amino acids. The V gene lost 2 bases and the J gene lost 5 bases, with 12 bases spanning the gap. Here the CDR3 reads CASSYQPGGTGELFF. CDR3 sequence (DNA): TGTGCCAGCAGTTACCAGCCAGGGGGGACCGGGGAGCTGTTTTTT.

This clone showed up just a few times. The V gene is TRBV19, the J gene TRBJ2-7; D unclear. The CDR3 covers 12 residues. V shed 3 bases and J shed 3 bases, with 6 bases lying between them. Germline CDR1 LNHDA, CDR2 SQIVND (reference sequence). This CDR3 is CASSIPGYEQYF. The CDR3 nucleotides are TGTGCCAGTAGTATCCCGGGCTACGAGCAGTACTTC.

This clone was picked up one time. The chain couples TRBV6-1 to TRBJ2-7, with D unclear. The CDR3 runs 14 residues. V was cut by 1 base and J by 0 bases, with 7 bases left in between. Germline values: CDR1 MNHNS, CDR2 SASEGT. The CDR3 region is CASSEVRHSYEQYF. In nucleotides, the CDR3 is TGTGCCAGCAGTGAAGTGAGACACTCCTACGAGCAGTACTTC.

The V call is TRBV5-1, the J call TRBJ2-5; possibly TRBD2 for D (5 bases). This CDR3 comprises 16 residues. The germline V gene has CDR1 SGHRS and CDR2 YFSETQ. V lost 0 bases and J lost 2, with 14 bases in between. CDR3 amino acids: CASSLAGVGAQETQYF. CDR3 sequence (DNA): TGCGCCAGCAGCTTGGCCGGTGTGGGAGCACAAGAGACCCAGTACTTC.

The rearrangement joins TRBV28 to TRBJ2-7; a weak D match, TRBD2 (5 bases). V was trimmed by 8 bases and J by 2 bases, leaving 22 bases between them. CDR3 size: 16 residues. Per germline, CDR1 MDHEN and CDR2 SYDVKM. The CDR3 DNA is TGTGCCAGCCCCTTTTTGACTACAGCGGTTACCTACGAGCAGTACTTC. This codes for CASPFLTTAVTYEQYF.

The chain uses TRBV7-9 and TRBJ1-4, with D unresolved. Per the germline V gene, CDR1 is SEHNR and CDR2 is FQNEAQ (reference sequence). The CDR3 spans 15 residues. V lost 5 bases and J lost 0, with 10 bases in between. For the CDR3, the DNA is TGTGCCAGCAGCCCCGGAGATGCAACTAATGAAAAACTGTTTTTT. Translating gives CASSPGDATNEKLFF.

The chain carries TRBV7-7 and TRBJ2-5; 7 bases agree with TRBD2. The germline V gene has CDR1 SSHAT and CDR2 FNYEAQ (reference sequence). The CDR3 extends over 15 amino acids. The trim removed 1 base at V and 5 bases at J, leaving 7 bases unmatched. CDR3 residues: CASSLGGGVGETQYF. The CDR3 DNA reads as TGTGCCAGCAGCTTAGGTGGGGGGGTAGGCGAGACCCAGTACTTC.